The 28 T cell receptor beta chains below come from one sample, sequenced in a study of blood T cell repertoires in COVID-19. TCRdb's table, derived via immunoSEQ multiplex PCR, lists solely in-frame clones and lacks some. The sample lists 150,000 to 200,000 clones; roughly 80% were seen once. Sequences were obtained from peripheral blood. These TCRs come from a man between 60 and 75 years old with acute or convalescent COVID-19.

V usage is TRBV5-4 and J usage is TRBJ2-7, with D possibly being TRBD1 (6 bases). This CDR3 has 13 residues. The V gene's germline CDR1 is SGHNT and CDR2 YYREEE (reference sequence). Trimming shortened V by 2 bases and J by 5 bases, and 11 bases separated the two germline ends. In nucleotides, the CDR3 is TGTGCCAGCAGCTTTACAGGGAACAACGAGCAGTACTTC. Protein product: CASSFTGNNEQYF.

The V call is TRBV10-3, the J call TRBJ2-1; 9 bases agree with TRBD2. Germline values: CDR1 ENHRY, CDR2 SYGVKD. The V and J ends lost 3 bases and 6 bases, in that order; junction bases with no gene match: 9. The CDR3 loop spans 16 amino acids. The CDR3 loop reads CAISDPSRSGSNEQFF. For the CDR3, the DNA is TGTGCCATCAGTGACCCTAGCCGTAGCGGGAGCAATGAGCAGTTCTTC.

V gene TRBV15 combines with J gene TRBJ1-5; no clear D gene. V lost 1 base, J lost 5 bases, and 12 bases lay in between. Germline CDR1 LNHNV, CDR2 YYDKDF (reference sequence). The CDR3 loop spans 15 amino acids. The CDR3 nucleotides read TGTGCCACCAGCAGAGTATCAACCCAGTATCAGCCCCAGCATTTT. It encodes CATSRVSTQYQPQHF.

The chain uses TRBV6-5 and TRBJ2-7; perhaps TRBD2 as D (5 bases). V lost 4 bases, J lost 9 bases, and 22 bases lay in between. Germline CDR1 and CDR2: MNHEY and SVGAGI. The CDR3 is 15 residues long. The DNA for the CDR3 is TGTGCCAGCAGTTTCACCCCCGGTCCAGGAGGTGGGCAGTACTTC. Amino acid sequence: CASSFTPGPGGGQYF.

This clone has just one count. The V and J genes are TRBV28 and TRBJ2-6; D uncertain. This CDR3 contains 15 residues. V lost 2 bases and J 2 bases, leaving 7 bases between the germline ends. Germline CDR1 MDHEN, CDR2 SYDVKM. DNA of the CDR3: TGTGCCAGCAGTTTACGGCTAGCTGGGGCCAACGTCCTGACTTTC. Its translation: CASSLRLAGANVLTF.

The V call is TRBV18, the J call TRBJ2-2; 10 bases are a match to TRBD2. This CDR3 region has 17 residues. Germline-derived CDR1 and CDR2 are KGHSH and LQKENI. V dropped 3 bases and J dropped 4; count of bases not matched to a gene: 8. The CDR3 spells CASSPRGLAIITGELFF. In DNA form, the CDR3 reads TGTGCCAGCTCACCCCGGGGACTAGCGATTATCACCGGGGAGCTGTTTTTT.

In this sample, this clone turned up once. The CDR3 coding sequence is TGTGCCAGCAGTTACCTCCCTAGCGGAGACAATGAGCAGTTCTTC. It translates to CASSYLPSGDNEQFF. The chain recombines TRBV6-5 with TRBJ2-1; 7 positions agree with TRBD2. The germline CDR1 and CDR2 sequences are MNHEY and SVGAGI. There are 15 residues in the CDR3. J was trimmed by 5 bases and V by 2 bases; bases with no gene match: 6.

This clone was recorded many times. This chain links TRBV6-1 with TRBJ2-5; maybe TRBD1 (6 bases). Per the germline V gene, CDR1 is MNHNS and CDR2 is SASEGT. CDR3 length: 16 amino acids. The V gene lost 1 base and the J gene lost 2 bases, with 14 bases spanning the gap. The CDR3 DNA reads TGTGCCAGCAGTGAAGAGTCAGGGGACGGACAAGAGACCCAGTACTTC. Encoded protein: CASSEESGDGQETQYF.

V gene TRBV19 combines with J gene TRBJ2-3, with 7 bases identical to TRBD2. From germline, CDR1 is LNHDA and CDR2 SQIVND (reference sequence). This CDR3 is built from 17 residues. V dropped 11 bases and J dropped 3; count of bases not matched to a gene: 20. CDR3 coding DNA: TGTGCCCGGACGAGCCGCTTAGAAGCGGGACGAACAGATACGCAGTATTTT. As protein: CARTSRLEAGRTDTQYF. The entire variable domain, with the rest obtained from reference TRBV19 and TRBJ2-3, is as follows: DGGITQSPKYLFRKEGQNVTLSCEQNLNHDAMYWYRQDPGQGLRLIYYSQIVNDFQKGDIAEGYSVSREKKESFPLTVTSAQKNPTAFYLCARTSRLEAGRTDTQYFGPGTRLTVL.

CDR3 nucleotide sequence: TGTGCCTGGAGTGTAAGGGGGATTGCTGGAAACACCATATATTTT. This sequence encodes CAWSVRGIAGNTIYF. The chain joins TRBV30 to TRBJ1-3; the D gene is possibly TRBD1 (6 bases). This CDR3 spans 15 amino acids. The V and J ends lost 0 bases and 2 bases respectively, with 11 bases between them. Germline V lookup: CDR1 GTSNPN, CDR2 SVGIG (reference sequence).

The CDR3 coding sequence is TGTGCCAGCAGCTTAGGGACTCATAGGAACACCGGGGAGCTGTTTTTT. The encoded protein is CASSLGTHRNTGELFF. The J gene is TRBJ2-2, the V gene TRBV7-2; tentative D call: TRBD2 (5 bases). V lost 1 base and J 1 base, leaving 10 bases between the germline ends. The CDR3 is 16 amino acids. CDR1 is SGHTA, CDR2 FQGNSA, per germline.

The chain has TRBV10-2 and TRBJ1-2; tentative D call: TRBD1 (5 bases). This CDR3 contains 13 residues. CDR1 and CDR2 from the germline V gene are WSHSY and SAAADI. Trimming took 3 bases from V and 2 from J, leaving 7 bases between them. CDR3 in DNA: TGCGCCAGCAGTGAAGACAGCAACTATGGCTACACCTTC. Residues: CASSEDSNYGYTF.

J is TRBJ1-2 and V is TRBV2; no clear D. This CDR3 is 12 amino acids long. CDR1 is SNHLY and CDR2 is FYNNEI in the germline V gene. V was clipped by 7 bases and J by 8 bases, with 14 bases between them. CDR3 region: CASKEMNSGYTF. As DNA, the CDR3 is TGTGCCAGCAAGGAAATGAACAGCGGCTACACCTTC.

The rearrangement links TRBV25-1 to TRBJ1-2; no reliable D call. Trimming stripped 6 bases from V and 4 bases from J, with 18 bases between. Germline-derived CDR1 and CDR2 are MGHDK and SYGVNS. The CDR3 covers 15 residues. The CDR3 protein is CASSRRDGKIYGYTF. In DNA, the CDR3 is TGTGCCAGCAGCCGCCGGGATGGCAAGATCTATGGCTACACCTTC.

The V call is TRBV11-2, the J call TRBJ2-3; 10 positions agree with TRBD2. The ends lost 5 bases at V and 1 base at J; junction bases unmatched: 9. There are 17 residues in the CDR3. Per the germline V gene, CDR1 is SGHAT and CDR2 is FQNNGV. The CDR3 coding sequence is TGTGCCAGCAGCCAGCAGCGGGGGGGAAGGGGCACAGATACGCAGTATTTT. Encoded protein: CASSQQRGGRGTDTQYF.

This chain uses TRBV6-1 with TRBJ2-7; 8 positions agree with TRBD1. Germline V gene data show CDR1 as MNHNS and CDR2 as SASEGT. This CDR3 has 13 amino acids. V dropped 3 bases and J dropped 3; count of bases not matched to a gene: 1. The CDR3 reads CASSDRGLYEQYF. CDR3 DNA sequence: TGTGCCAGCAGTGACAGGGGGCTCTACGAGCAGTACTTC.

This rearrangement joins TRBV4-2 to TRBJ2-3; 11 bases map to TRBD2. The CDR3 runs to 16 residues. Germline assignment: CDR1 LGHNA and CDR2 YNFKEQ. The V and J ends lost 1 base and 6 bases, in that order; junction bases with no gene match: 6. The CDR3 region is CASSQVVAGGPDTQYF. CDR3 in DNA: TGTGCCAGCAGCCAAGTCGTAGCGGGGGGGCCGGATACGCAGTATTTT.

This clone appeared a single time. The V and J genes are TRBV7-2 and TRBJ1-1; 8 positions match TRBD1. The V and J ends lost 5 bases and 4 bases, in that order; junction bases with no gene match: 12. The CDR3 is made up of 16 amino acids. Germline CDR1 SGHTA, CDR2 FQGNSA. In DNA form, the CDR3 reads TGTGCCAGCAGCCCATCACGGACAGGGCCGGGCACTGAAGCTTTCTTT. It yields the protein CASSPSRTGPGTEAFF.

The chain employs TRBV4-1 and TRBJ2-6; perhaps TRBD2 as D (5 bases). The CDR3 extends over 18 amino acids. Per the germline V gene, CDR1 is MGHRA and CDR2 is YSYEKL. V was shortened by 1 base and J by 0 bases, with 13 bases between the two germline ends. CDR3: CASSQVDFRYSGANVLTF. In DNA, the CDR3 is TGCGCCAGCAGCCAAGTGGACTTTCGTTACTCTGGGGCCAACGTCCTGACTTTC.

The CDR3 sequence: CASSPQVRNGYTF. CDR3 sequence (DNA): TGTGCCAGCAGCCCACAGGTCCGTAATGGCTACACCTTC. The V and J genes are TRBV11-1 and TRBJ1-2; D perhaps matches TRBD1 (5 bases). Germline-derived CDR1 and CDR2 are SGHAT and FQDESV (reference sequence). There are 13 residues in the CDR3. V lost 5 bases, J lost 6 bases, and 13 bases lay in between.

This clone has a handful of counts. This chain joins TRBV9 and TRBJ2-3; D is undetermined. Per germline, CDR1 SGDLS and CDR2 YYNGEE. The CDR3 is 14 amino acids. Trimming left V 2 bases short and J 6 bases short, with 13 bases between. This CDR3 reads CASSVVGGLDTQYF. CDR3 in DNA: TGTGCCAGCAGCGTCGTCGGTGGGCTGGATACGCAGTATTTT.

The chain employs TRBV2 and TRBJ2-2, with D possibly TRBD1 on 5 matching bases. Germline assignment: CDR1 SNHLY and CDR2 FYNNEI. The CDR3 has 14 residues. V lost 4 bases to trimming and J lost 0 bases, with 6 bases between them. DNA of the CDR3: TGTGCCAGCAGTGTGGGGCCGAACACCGGGGAGCTGTTTTTT. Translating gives CASSVGPNTGELFF. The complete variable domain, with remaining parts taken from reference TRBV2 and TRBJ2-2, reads EPEVTQTPSHQVTQMGQEVILRCVPISNHLYFYWYRQILGQKVEFLVSFYNNEISEKSEIFDDQFSVERPDGSNFTLKIRSTKLEDSAMYFCASSVGPNTGELFFGEGSRLTVL.

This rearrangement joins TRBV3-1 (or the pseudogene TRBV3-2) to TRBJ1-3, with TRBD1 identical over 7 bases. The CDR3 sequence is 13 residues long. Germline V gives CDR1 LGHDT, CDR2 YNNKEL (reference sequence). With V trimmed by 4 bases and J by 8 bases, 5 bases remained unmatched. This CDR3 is CASSPRQGHTIYF. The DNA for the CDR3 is TGTGCCAGCAGCCCCAGACAGGGTCACACCATATATTTT.

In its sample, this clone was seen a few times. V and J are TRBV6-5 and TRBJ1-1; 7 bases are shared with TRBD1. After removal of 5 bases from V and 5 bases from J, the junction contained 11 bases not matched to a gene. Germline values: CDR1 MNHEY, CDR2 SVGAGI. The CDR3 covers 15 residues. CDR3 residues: CASSTRQGGTTEAFF. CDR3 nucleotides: TGTGCCAGCAGTACAAGACAGGGTGGGACTACTGAAGCTTTCTTT.

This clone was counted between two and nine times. Written as DNA, the CDR3 is TGTGCCAGCAGCCATGCACTTTCCGAGCAGTACTTC. Translation: CASSHALSEQYF. The gene calls are TRBV3-1 (or the pseudogene TRBV3-2) and TRBJ2-7; D unresolved. Trimming stripped 3 bases from V and 6 bases from J, with 9 bases between. Germline CDR1 reads LGHDT; CDR2 reads YNNKEL (reference sequence). This CDR3 is built from 12 residues.

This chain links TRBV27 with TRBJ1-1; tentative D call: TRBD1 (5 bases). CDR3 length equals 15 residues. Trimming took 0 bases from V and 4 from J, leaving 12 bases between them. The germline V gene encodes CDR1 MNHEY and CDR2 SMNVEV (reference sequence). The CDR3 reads CASSLSPNGATEAFF. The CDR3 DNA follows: TGTGCCAGCAGTTTATCGCCGAATGGGGCCACTGAAGCTTTCTTT.

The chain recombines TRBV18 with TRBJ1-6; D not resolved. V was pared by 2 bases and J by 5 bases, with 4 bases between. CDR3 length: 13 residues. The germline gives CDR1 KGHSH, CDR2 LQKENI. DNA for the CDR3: TGTGCCAGCTCACCAGAGAATAATTCACCCCTCCACTTT. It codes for CASSPENNSPLHF.

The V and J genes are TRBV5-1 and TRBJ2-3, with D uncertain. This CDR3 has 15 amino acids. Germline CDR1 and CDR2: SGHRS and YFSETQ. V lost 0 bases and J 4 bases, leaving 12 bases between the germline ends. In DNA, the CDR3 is TGCGCCAGCAGCTTGGCCGCGAGGTTCGCAGATACGCAGTATTTT. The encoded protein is CASSLAARFADTQYF. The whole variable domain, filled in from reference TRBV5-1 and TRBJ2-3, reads KAGVTQTPRYLIKTRGQQVTLSCSPISGHRSVSWYQQTPGQGLQFLFEYFSETQRNKGNFPGRFSGRQFSNSRSEMNVSTLELGDSALYLCASSLAARFADTQYFGPGTRLTVL.